The 13 T cell receptor beta chains below were found in one sample sequenced in a study of response to subunit inactivated influenza vaccine (dated by TCRdb to the late 2010s). Receptor libraries were prepared by RT-PCR. This sample was sequenced with an Illumina HiSeq 2500. TCRdb reran the public reads through fastp at Q25 and MiXCR, keeping productive beta chains. Each CDR3 protein appears once, grouped with its most common genes and DNA. For this sample the table gives some 190,000 distinct CDR3 sequences, of which over 13% were detected only once. The top ten clones comprise about 28% of the sample. The material sequenced was CD8+ T cells sorted from PBMCs, taken approximately 5 days after vaccination. The receptors originated from a man over 45 who received an inactivated influenza vaccine. Donor details come from another sample of the same person, matched by shared clones.

This clonotype was seen more than once but under ten times. The chain employs TRBV7-8 and TRBJ2-5, with 10 bases matching TRBD2. The germline CDR1 and CDR2 sequences are SGHVS and FQNEAQ. This CDR3 has 17 residues. The V and J ends lost 5 bases and 5 bases, in that order; junction bases with no gene match: 14. The CDR3 loop reads CASSLRTSGVPRETQYF. CDR3 bases: TGTGCCAGCAGCCTAAGGACTAGCGGCGTACCTCGGGAGACCCAGTACTTC.

This clonotype was observed a handful of times. The chain combines TRBV6-1 with TRBJ2-7, with D tentatively TRBD2 (6 bases). CDR1 is MNHNS and CDR2 is SASEGT in the germline V gene. V was shortened by 0 bases and J by 0 bases, with 9 bases between the two germline ends. The CDR3 covers 15 residues. CDR3: CASSEAGGFSYEQYF. DNA of the CDR3: TGTGCCAGCAGTGAAGCGGGGGGTTTCTCCTACGAGCAGTACTTC.

The chain couples TRBV9 to TRBJ2-7; 7 positions match TRBD1. Germline values: CDR1 SGDLS, CDR2 YYNGEE. The CDR3 totals 14 residues. Trimming removed 4 bases from V and 2 bases from J; junction bases left unmatched: 6. The CDR3 is CASSPGTVTYEQYF. CDR3 nucleotides: TGTGCCAGCAGCCCCGGGACAGTTACCTACGAGCAGTACTTC.

This clonotype was found a few times. The J gene is TRBJ1-1, the V gene TRBV2; 10 positions agree with TRBD1. The CDR3 is made up of 16 amino acids. V was pared by 4 bases and J by 1 base, with 6 bases of the junction left unmatched. In germline, CDR1 is SNHLY, CDR2 FYNNEI. CDR3 DNA: TGTGCCAGCAGTGGATTGGGACAGGGGTGGAACACTGAAGCTTTCTTT. Its translation: CASSGLGQGWNTEAFF. The full variable domain, with the rest looked up from reference TRBV2 and TRBJ1-1, is EPEVTQTPSHQVTQMGQEVILRCVPISNHLYFYWYRQILGQKVEFLVSFYNNEISEKSEIFDDQFSVERPDGSNFTLKIRSTKLEDSAMYFCASSGLGQGWNTEAFFGQGTRLTVV.

This sequence joins TRBV5-1 and TRBJ1-1; 7 bases fit TRBD1. The CDR3 covers 16 residues. Germline values: CDR1 SGHRS, CDR2 YFSETQ. J lost 3 bases, V lost 2 bases, and 10 bases had no gene match. CDR3 sequence reads: CASSFDRQGGYTEAFF. Here the CDR3 DNA reads TGCGCCAGCAGCTTCGACAGACAGGGCGGTTACACTGAAGCTTTCTTT.

V usage is TRBV2 and J usage is TRBJ2-2, with unresolved D. CDR3 length equals 15 residues. Looked up from germline, CDR1 is SNHLY and CDR2 is FYNNEI. V was clipped by 3 bases and J by 3 bases, with 11 bases between them. The CDR3 bases are TGTGCCAGCAGTGAGGAAAGGAGATACACCGGGGAGCTGTTTTTT. Translating gives CASSEERRYTGELFF.

This clonotype was counted only a few times. CDR3 sequence: CATTGPEGAQHF. The CDR3 DNA reads as TGTGCCACCACAGGCCCGGAGGGGGCCCAGCATTTT. The chain carries TRBV6-5 and TRBJ1-5, with D possibly being TRBD1 (6 bases). With 10 bases removed from V and 11 bases from J, the gap between germline ends came to 18 bases. Germline values: CDR1 MNHEY, CDR2 SVGAGI. This CDR3 spans 12 amino acids.

This rearrangement joins TRBV7-3 to TRBJ2-1, with TRBD2 matching over 11 bases. The CDR3 contains 16 residues. The germline CDR1 and CDR2 sequences are SGHTA and FQGTGA. Losses at the gene ends were 0 bases for V and 6 bases for J; bases not matched to a gene: 4. The CDR3 protein is CASSLTSGRAANEQFF. The DNA for the CDR3 is TGTGCCAGCAGCTTAACTAGCGGGAGGGCTGCCAATGAGCAGTTCTTC.

The chain has TRBV9 and TRBJ1-3, with a possible D match to TRBD1 (6 bases). Germline lookup yields CDR1 SGDLS and CDR2 YYNGEE. The CDR3 is 14 residues long. V was cut by 3 bases and J by 3 bases, with 10 bases left in between. The CDR3 bases are TGTGCCAGCAGCGAGGACAGCCTTGGAAACACCATATATTTT. It encodes CASSEDSLGNTIYF.

The rearrangement joins TRBV18 to TRBJ2-7, with TRBD2 matching 7 bases. CDR3 length: 15 residues. Unmatched junction bases numbered 6, after V lost 2 bases and J lost 2 bases. The germline V gene has CDR1 KGHSH and CDR2 LQKENI. The CDR3: CASSPLEGGTYEQYF. The CDR3 DNA follows: TGTGCCAGCTCACCATTGGAGGGAGGGACCTACGAGCAGTACTTC.

This clonotype was seen only a few times. The chain uses TRBV7-9 and TRBJ2-3, with no clear D. V was pared by 5 bases and J by 4 bases, with 19 bases between. This CDR3 comprises 16 residues. Germline loops: CDR1 SEHNR, CDR2 FQNEAQ (reference sequence). CDR3 amino acids: CASSPNPVGRPDTQYF. CDR3 DNA: TGTGCCAGCAGCCCAAACCCGGTAGGACGGCCAGATACGCAGTATTTT.

The chain combines TRBV12-3 or TRBV12-4 with TRBJ2-3; maybe TRBD1 (5 bases). Deletions cut 2 bases from V and 2 bases from J, with 23 bases between. This CDR3 region has 19 residues. The chain's CDR3 is CASSLSSTLSAGNTDTQYF. CDR3 DNA: TGTGCCAGCAGTTTATCTTCGACCCTATCTGCAGGGAACACAGATACGCAGTATTTT.

This clonotype was detected many times. The V and J genes are TRBV19 and TRBJ2-7; D unresolved. The length of the CDR3 is 13 residues. Per the germline V gene, CDR1 is LNHDA and CDR2 is SQIVND (reference sequence). Trimming cost V 3 bases and J 6 bases, with 12 bases left between them. For the CDR3, the DNA is TGTGCCAGTAGTATTGCCGCGGCTCGCGAGCAGTACTTC. This sequence encodes CASSIAAAREQYF.